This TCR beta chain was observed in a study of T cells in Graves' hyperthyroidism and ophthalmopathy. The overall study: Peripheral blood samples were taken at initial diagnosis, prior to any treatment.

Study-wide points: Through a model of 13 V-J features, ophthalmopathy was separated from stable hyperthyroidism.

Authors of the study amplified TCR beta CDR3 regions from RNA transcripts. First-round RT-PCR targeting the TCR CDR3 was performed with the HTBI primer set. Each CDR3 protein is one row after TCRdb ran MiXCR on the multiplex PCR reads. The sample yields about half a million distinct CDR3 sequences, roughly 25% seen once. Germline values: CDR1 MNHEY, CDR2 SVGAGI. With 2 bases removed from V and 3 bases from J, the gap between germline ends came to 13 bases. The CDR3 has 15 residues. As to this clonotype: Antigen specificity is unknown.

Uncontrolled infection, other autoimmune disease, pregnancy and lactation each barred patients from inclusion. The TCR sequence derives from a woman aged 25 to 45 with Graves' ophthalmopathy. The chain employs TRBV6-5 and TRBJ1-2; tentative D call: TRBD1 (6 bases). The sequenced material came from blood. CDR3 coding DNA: TGTGCCAGCAGTTACGAGCAGGGGAGTTACTATGGCTACACCTTC. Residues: CASSYEQGSYYGYTF.